This T cell receptor (beta chain) was found in a study of siplizumab effects on memory and regulatory T cells. Study outcomes and limitations: An assignable phenotype, naive or memory, was missing from roughly 80-95% of proliferating CD4+ or CD8+ clones.

This clone was observed a single time. Antigen specificity is unknown. This CDR3 spans 14 amino acids. Germline-derived CDR1 and CDR2 are SGHTA and FQGNSA. Trimming cost V 5 bases and J 6 bases, with 11 bases left between them. This table comes from immunoSEQ multiplex PCR, and its TCRdb copy is limited to in-frame clones, with some not included. The repertoire holds roughly 100,000 clones, with about 92% as singletons. The J gene is TRBJ1-6, the V gene TRBV7-2; D perhaps matches TRBD1 (5 bases). The sequenced sample was CD4+ T cells sorted from blood. The TCR originated in a human donor in good health. CDR3 DNA sequence: TGTGCCAGCAGCCGCCGGGGGGGTAATTCACCCCTCCACTTT. This sequence encodes CASSRRGGNSPLHF.